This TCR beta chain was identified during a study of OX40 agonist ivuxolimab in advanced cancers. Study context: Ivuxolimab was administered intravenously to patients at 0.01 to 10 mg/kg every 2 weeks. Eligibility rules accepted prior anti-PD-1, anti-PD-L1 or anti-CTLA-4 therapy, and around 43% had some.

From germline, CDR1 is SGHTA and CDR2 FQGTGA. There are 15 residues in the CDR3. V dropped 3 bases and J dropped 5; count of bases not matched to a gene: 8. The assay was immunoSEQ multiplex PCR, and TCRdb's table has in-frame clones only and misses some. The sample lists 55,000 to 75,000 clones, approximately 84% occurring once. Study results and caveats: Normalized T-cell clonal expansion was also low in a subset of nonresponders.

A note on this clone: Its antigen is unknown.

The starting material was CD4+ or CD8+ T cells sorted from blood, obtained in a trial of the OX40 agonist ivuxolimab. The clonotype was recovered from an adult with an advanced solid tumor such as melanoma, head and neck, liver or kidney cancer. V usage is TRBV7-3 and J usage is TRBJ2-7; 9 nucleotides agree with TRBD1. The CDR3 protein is CASSFLGQGLDEQYF. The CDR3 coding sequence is TGTGCCAGCAGCTTTTTGGGACAGGGCCTCGACGAGCAGTACTTC.